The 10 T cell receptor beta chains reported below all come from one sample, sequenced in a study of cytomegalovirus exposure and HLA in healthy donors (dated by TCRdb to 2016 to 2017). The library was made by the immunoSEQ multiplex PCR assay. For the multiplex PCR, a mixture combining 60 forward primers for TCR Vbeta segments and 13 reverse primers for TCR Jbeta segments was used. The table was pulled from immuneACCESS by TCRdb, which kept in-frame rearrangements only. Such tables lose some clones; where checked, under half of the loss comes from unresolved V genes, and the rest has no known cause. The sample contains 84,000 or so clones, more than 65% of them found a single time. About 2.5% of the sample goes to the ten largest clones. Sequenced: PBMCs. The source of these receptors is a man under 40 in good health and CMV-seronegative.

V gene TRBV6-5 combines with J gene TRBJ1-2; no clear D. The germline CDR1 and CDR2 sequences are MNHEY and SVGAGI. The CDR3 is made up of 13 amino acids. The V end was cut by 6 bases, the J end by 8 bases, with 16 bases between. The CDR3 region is CASRNQVTVGYTF. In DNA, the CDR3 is TGTGCCAGCAGAAACCAGGTTACGGTGGGCTACACCTTC.

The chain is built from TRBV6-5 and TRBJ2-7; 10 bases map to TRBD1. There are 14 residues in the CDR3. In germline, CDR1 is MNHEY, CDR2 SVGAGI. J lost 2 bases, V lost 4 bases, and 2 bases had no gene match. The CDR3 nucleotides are TGTGCCAGCAGTTCGGGACAGGGGCCCTACGAGCAGTACTTC. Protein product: CASSSGQGPYEQYF.

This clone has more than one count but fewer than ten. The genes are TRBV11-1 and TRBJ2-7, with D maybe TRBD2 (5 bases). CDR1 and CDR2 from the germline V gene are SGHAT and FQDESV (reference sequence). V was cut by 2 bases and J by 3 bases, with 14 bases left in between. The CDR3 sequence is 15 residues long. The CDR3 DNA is TGTGCCAGCAGCTTATTCTCCGGGAAGCACTACGAGCAGTACTTC. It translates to CASSLFSGKHYEQYF.

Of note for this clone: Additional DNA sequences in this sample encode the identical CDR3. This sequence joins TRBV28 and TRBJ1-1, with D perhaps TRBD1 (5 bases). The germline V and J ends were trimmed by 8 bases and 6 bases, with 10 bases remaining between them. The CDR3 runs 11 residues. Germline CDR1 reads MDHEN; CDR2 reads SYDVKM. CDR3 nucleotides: TGTGCCAGCCGGGGGAGGCCTGAAGCTTTCTTT. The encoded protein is CASRGRPEAFF.

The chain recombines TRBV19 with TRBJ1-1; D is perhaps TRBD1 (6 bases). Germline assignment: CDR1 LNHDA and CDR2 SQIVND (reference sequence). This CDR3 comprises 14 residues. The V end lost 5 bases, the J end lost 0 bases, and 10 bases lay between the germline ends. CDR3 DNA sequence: TGTGCCAGTAGTCAGGGGACGGTGAACACTGAAGCTTTCTTT. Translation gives CASSQGTVNTEAFF.

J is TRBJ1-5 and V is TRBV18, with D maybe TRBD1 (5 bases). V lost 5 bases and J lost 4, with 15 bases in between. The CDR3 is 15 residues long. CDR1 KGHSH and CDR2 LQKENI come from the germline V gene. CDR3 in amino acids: CASSRAGQGNQPQHF. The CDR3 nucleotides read TGTGCCAGCTCAAGAGCAGGGCAGGGTAATCAGCCCCAGCATTTT.

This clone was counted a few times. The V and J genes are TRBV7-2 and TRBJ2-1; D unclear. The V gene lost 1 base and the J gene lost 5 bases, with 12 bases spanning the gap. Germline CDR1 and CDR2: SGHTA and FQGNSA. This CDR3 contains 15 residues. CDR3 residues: CASSLVGSRDNEQFF. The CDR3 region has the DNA TGTGCCAGCAGCTTAGTGGGTAGCCGGGACAATGAGCAGTTCTTC.

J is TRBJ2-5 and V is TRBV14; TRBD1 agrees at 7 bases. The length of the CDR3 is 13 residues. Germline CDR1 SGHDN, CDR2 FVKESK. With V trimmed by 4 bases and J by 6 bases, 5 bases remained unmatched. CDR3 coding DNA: TGTGCCAGCAGCCCCGACAGGGTGCAGACCCAGTACTTC. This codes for CASSPDRVQTQYF.

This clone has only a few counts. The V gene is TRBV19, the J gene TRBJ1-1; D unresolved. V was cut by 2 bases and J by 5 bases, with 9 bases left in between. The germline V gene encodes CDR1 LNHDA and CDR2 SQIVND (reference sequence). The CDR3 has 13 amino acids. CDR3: CASSILGRTEAFF. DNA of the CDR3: TGTGCCAGTAGTATATTGGGGAGGACTGAAGCTTTCTTT.

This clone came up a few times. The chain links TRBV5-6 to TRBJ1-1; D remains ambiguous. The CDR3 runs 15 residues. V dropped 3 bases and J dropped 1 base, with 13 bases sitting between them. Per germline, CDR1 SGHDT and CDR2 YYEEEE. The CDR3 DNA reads TGTGCCAGCAGCTCCGGACTCCGAGGGAACACTGAAGCTTTCTTT. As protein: CASSSGLRGNTEAFF. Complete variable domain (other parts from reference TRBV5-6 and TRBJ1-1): DAGVTQSPTHLIKTRGQQVTLRCSPKSGHDTVSWYQQALGQGPQFIFQYYEEEERQRGNFPDRFSGHQFPNYSSELNVNALLLGDSALYLCASSSGLRGNTEAFFGQGTRLTVV.